A selection of T cell receptor beta chains follows, all from one sample in a study of blood T cell repertoires in COVID-19. Measured with immunoSEQ multiplex PCR; TCRdb has only the in-frame clones, and not every one. The table includes around 200,000 clones, roughly 85% detected once. The specimen was PBMCs or T cells enriched from blood (not recorded which). The receptor source for this set is a man aged 35 to 55 who had recovered from COVID-19. CDR3s include the opening cysteine and the closing phenylalanine or tryptophan. The order of the fields is D gene, J gene, V gene, clone size, CDR3 DNA, CDR3 protein. The D gene is left open where the match is weak. Not all rows give a size; the values are once, few, many and, for expanded clones, a class.

D gene: TRBD1
J gene: TRBJ1-1
V gene: TRBV7-8
clone size: .
CDR3 DNA: TGTGCCAGCAGCTTAGGGGTTAGACAGGGTCGCACTGAAGCTTTCTTT
CDR3 protein: CASSLGVRQGRTEAFF

D gene: TRBD1
J gene: TRBJ1-4
V gene: TRBV7-9
clone size: .
CDR3 DNA: TGTGCCAGCATGGGACAGTGGAATGAAAAACTGTTTTTT
CDR3 protein: CASMGQWNEKLFF

D gene: TRBD1
J gene: TRBJ2-7
V gene: TRBV12-3/TRBV12-4
clone size: .
CDR3 DNA: TGTGCCAGCAGTTTCACAGGGGCCGAGCAGTACTTC
CDR3 protein: CASSFTGAEQYF

D gene: TRBD2
J gene: TRBJ2-7
V gene: TRBV5-4
clone size: .
CDR3 DNA: TGTGCCAGCAGCCAGGGACTAGCGGGAGCGAAGGACGAGCAGTACTTC
CDR3 protein: CASSQGLAGAKDEQYF

D gene: TRBD2
J gene: TRBJ2-1
V gene: TRBV5-1
clone size: .
CDR3 DNA: TGCGCCAGCAGCTTGGAACTAGCGGGAGGGCCGTTCAATGAGCAGTTCTTC
CDR3 protein: CASSLELAGGPFNEQFF

D gene: TRBD2
J gene: TRBJ2-5
V gene: TRBV9
clone size: .
CDR3 DNA: TGTGCCAGCGGAGGGAGCGGGAGCGGTGAGACCCAGTACTTC
CDR3 protein: CASGGSGSGETQYF

D gene: TRBD2
J gene: TRBJ2-3
V gene: TRBV28
clone size: .
CDR3 DNA: TGTGCCAGCACCCCAGCGGGAGGAATCACAGATACGCAGTATTTT
CDR3 protein: CASTPAGGITDTQYF

D gene: TRBD1
J gene: TRBJ2-3
V gene: TRBV5-1
clone size: .
CDR3 DNA: TGCGCCAGCAGCACCCTGAGACAGGGTCTCACAGATACGCAGTATTTT
CDR3 protein: CASSTLRQGLTDTQYF

D gene: TRBD2
J gene: TRBJ2-7
V gene: TRBV5-6
clone size: .
CDR3 DNA: TGTGCCAGCAGGCGGGAGAGCACATTATCCGAGCAGTACTTC
CDR3 protein: CASRRESTLSEQYF

D gene: .
J gene: TRBJ2-1
V gene: TRBV4-1
clone size: once
CDR3 DNA: TGCGCCAGCAGCCCAACAGGGACGTCCTACAATGAGCAGTTCTTC
CDR3 protein: CASSPTGTSYNEQFF

D gene: TRBD1
J gene: TRBJ2-3
V gene: TRBV29-1
clone size: .
CDR3 DNA: TGCAGCGCTTACGACAGGGCACGCACGCAGTATTTT
CDR3 protein: CSAYDRARTQYF

D gene: TRBD2
J gene: TRBJ2-1
V gene: TRBV9
clone size: .
CDR3 DNA: TGTGCCAGCAGCGCGGGACTAGCGGACAATGAGCAGTTCTTC
CDR3 protein: CASSAGLADNEQFF

D gene: TRBD2
J gene: TRBJ2-1
V gene: TRBV2
clone size: .
CDR3 DNA: TGTGCCAGCACGGGACTAGCGGGGAATGAGCAGTTCTTC
CDR3 protein: CASTGLAGNEQFF

D gene: TRBD1
J gene: TRBJ1-1
V gene: TRBV6-5
clone size: .
CDR3 DNA: TGTGCCAGCAATCTACCGGGACAGGGGTACACTGAAGCTTTCTTT
CDR3 protein: CASNLPGQGYTEAFF

D gene: .
J gene: TRBJ2-7
V gene: TRBV7-9
clone size: .
CDR3 DNA: TGTGCCAGCAGCGGCCGCGGGGCGGGCCCCTACGAGCAGTACTTC
CDR3 protein: CASSGRGAGPYEQYF

D gene: .
J gene: TRBJ2-7
V gene: TRBV19
clone size: .
CDR3 DNA: TGTGCCAGTGGGGACTCCGCCCGGATCTACGAGCAGTACTTC
CDR3 protein: CASGDSARIYEQYF

D gene: TRBD1
J gene: TRBJ2-7
V gene: TRBV5-4
clone size: .
CDR3 DNA: TGTGCCAGCAGCTTCGACAGGGCCTCATACGAGCAGTACTTC
CDR3 protein: CASSFDRASYEQYF

D gene: TRBD2
J gene: TRBJ2-7
V gene: TRBV27
clone size: .
CDR3 DNA: TGTGCCAGCAGTTTATCCAGAGGGGGACTAGCATTTATCTACGAGCAGTACTTC
CDR3 protein: CASSLSRGGLAFIYEQYF

D gene: TRBD2
J gene: TRBJ2-7
V gene: TRBV19
clone size: .
CDR3 DNA: TGTGCCAGTAGTATACTTACTAGCGGGAGCTACGAGCAGTACTTC
CDR3 protein: CASSILTSGSYEQYF

D gene: TRBD1
J gene: TRBJ1-1
V gene: TRBV6-2/TRBV6-3
clone size: .
CDR3 DNA: TGTGCCAGCAGTTACGAGTCCGTCGGACAGGGGGCTCAGAAGGCTTTCTTT
CDR3 protein: CASSYESVGQGAQKAFF

D gene: .
J gene: TRBJ2-1
V gene: TRBV5-4
clone size: once
CDR3 DNA: TGTGCCAGCAGCTTACCGAGCGGTTTGGGGAATGAGCAGTTCTTC
CDR3 protein: CASSLPSGLGNEQFF

D gene: TRBD1
J gene: TRBJ2-7
V gene: TRBV4-1
clone size: .
CDR3 DNA: TGCGCCAGCAGCCAGCCAAACCCGGGACAGGGTTACCACGAGCAGTACTTC
CDR3 protein: CASSQPNPGQGYHEQYF

D gene: .
J gene: TRBJ1-1
V gene: TRBV4-1
clone size: .
CDR3 DNA: TGCGCCAGCAGCCCTAGACAGCTGAACACTGAAGCTTTCTTT
CDR3 protein: CASSPRQLNTEAFF

D gene: .
J gene: TRBJ1-5
V gene: TRBV12-3/TRBV12-4
clone size: .
CDR3 DNA: TGTGCCAGCAGTTCCGACAGGAATCAGCCCCAGCATTTT
CDR3 protein: CASSSDRNQPQHF

D gene: TRBD1
J gene: TRBJ2-7
V gene: TRBV5-1
clone size: .
CDR3 DNA: TGCGCCAGCAGTCCTGGACAGGGACCAGACGAGCAGTACTTC
CDR3 protein: CASSPGQGPDEQYF

D gene: .
J gene: TRBJ1-1
V gene: TRBV18
clone size: .
CDR3 DNA: TGTGCCAGCTCAACCGACACGCGCGAAGCTTTCTTT
CDR3 protein: CASSTDTREAFF

D gene: TRBD2
J gene: TRBJ2-5
V gene: TRBV2
clone size: .
CDR3 DNA: TGTGCCAGCCTCGCAAGACTAGCGGGAGGCCTAGAGACCCAGTACTTC
CDR3 protein: CASLARLAGGLETQYF

D gene: .
J gene: TRBJ1-4
V gene: TRBV5-4
clone size: .
CDR3 DNA: TGTGCCAGCAGCTTGGGAGGGGGTCGACGAGCAACTAATGAAAAACTGTTTTTT
CDR3 protein: CASSLGGGRRATNEKLFF